This T cell receptor beta chain derives from a study of early T cells in non-severe SARS-CoV-2 infection. Findings and caveats of the study: Anti-spike CD8 responses were favored in VDJdb matching, and private and CD4 specificities were missed.

CDR1 SGHTA and CDR2 FQGNSA come from the germline V gene. The V and J ends lost 6 bases and 9 bases respectively, with 12 bases between them. This CDR3 spans 13 amino acids. This clonotype was recorded at least ten times. Its specificity is unknown. Individual cDNA molecules received unique molecular identifiers. A single record per CDR3 protein comes from TCRdb applying MiXCR to the 5' RACE reads. The sample yields 45,000 to 55,000 distinct CDR3 sequences, 6.2% seen once. The clonotype originates from an adult who was a healthcare worker with PCR-confirmed SARS-CoV-2 infection or an uninfected control (not recorded which). The rearrangement uses TRBV7-2 and TRBJ1-6; D call uncertain. Sequencing was carried out using whole blood. The CDR3 coding sequence is TGTGCCAGCAGTTCTCCAGGCGGTTCACCCCTCCACTTT. Translation gives CASSSPGGSPLHF.